This record looks at one T cell receptor (beta chain) sequence and its context. Its antigen is unknown. The input lacks base qualities; no much larger clone sits a single base away. Reading from cysteine to phenylalanine, the CDR3 counts 11 amino acids. Solely the CDR3 DNA is kept, with 33 bases framed from the first base. V gives up 5 bases and J gives up 10 bases, and the segment between their germline ends measures 9 bases. TCRbeta CDR3 regions were amplified from genomic DNA by means of the immunoSEQ Assay, a bias-controlled multiplex PCR. The published analysis was carried out like this. Within the assay, amplification of reference gene primers was used to estimate how many nucleated cells each sample contained. To quantify the absolute abundance of each unique TCRbeta CDR3 rearrangement, sequence reads were collapsed and filtered. For each sample, productive Simpson clonality was calculated as the square root of Simpson's diversity index across productive rearrangements. TCRdb mirrors the immuneACCESS table, restricted to in-frame sequences. Some clones are absent from its copies; in checked studies, under half trace to an unresolved V gene, and the reason for the others is unknown. The V and J calls and the clone size are those of that table, but D and trimming were determined from the DNA. In all, the sample holds about 230,000 clones, and 75% to 85% of those were seen once. The top ten clonotypes cover around 1.3% of the sample.

At one collaborating source in Seattle, patients were enrolled during active infection and were followed longitudinally through the course of disease. Collaborating institutions collected whole blood in K2EDTA tubes following their own protocols. For TCRbeta analysis, collaborators shipped samples as frozen whole blood, isolated PBMCs, or DNA extracted from either of those sample types. This record comes from a study of blood T cell repertoires in COVID-19 (dated by TCRdb to 2018 to 2020). With regard to the full study: Collaborator samples came from the United States, Italy and Spain and covered acute and convalescent phases of COVID-19. Subjects who had been exposed to COVID-19, were actively infected with it, or had recovered from it provided the deeply sampled blood TCRbeta repertoires that made up the dataset. The material from the prospective study consisted of cDNA or gDNA derived from T cells, B-cell-depleted T cells, or PBMCs. Samples were obtained from the ongoing ImmuneRACE study (first 160 participants) and from 950 to 1,500 subjects provided by 6 global collaborators. Where available, HLA class I and class II types were taken from metadata supplied by the sample provider and were not determined by assay-based typing. A freely available public database, intended as a resource for researchers studying the immune response to SARS-CoV-2, is where the repertoires were released. The sample metadata nearly always contained a de-identified subject ID, COVID-19 status, age in years and sex.

Findings and caveats that apply to the study as a whole: The quantity of clinical and demographic metadata differed by source and by participant and was supplied without curation.

Sequencing was carried out using peripheral blood. The TCR originated in a woman aged 30 to 39 with COVID-19, enrolled during active disease. The sequence links TRBV12-3 or TRBV12-4 to TRBJ2-1; no D gene call is confident. The bases are TGTGCCAGCAGTCCTCTAGTAGAGCAGTTCTTC. Translated, it reads CASSPLVEQFF.